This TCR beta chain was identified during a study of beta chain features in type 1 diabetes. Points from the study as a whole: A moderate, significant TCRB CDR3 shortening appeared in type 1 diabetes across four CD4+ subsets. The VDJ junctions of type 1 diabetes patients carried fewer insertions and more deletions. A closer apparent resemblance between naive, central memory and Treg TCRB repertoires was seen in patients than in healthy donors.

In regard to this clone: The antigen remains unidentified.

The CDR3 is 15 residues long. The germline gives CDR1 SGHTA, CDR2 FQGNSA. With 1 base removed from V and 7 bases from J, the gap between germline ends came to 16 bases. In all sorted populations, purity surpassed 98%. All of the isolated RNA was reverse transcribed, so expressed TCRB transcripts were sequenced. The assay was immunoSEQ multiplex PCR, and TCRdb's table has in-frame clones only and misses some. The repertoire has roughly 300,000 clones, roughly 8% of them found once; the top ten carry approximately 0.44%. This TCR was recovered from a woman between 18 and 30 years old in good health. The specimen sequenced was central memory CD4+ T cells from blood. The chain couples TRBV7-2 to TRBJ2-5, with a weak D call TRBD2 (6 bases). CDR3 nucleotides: TGTGCCAGCAGCTTAGACCCAGATCGGGGAGGGACCCAGTACTTC. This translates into CASSLDPDRGGTQYF.